One and the same sample provided the 28 T cell receptor beta chains below, sequenced in a study of CD8 T cells in Susac syndrome. With random hexamers, reverse transcription was performed on 0.5 to 1 ug of RNA. TCRdb processed the immunoSEQ multiplex PCR reads anew with MiXCR; each CDR3 protein has one entry. Of 150,000 to 250,000 distinct CDR3 sequences in the sample, roughly 96% are singletons; the top ten hold just under 0.095%. The sequenced sample consisted of CD4+ T cells from PBMCs. These receptor sequences come from a human donor with multiple sclerosis.

The chain carries TRBV29-1 and TRBJ1-1; D is uncertain. Trimming pared 7 bases from V and 5 bases from J, leaving 11 bases between. The germline V gene encodes CDR1 SQVTM and CDR2 ANQGSEA. The CDR3 has 11 residues. This CDR3 is CSALRATEAFF. The CDR3 nucleotides read TGCAGCGCCCTACGGGCGACTGAAGCTTTCTTT.

This clonotype has a single count. This chain uses TRBV3-1 with TRBJ2-1; D remains ambiguous. The CDR3 loop spans 12 amino acids. Trimming cost V 2 bases and J 10 bases, with 9 bases left between them. From germline, CDR1 is LGHDT and CDR2 YNNKEL (reference sequence). The CDR3 sequence: CASSQSAFEQFF. The CDR3 bases are TGTGCCAGCAGCCAATCAGCATTCGAGCAGTTCTTC.

The V call is TRBV7-2, the J call TRBJ1-3; weak D call: TRBD1 (6 bases). Germline values: CDR1 SGHTA, CDR2 FQGNSA. The V gene lost 5 bases and the J gene lost 0 bases, with 8 bases spanning the gap. The CDR3 is 14 residues long. CDR3 nucleotide sequence: TGTGCCAGCAGCCTGACAGGCTCTGGAAACACCATATATTTT. Translating it yields CASSLTGSGNTIYF.

This chain joins TRBV30 and TRBJ2-1; no clear D gene. The V and J ends lost 2 bases and 1 base respectively, with 6 bases between them. CDR1 and CDR2 from the germline V gene are GTSNPN and SVGIG (reference sequence). The CDR3 loop spans 13 amino acids. CDR3 sequence (DNA): TGTGCCTGGAGTCTTGTGTCCTACAATGAGCAGTTCTTC. Translating gives CAWSLVSYNEQFF.

The V call is TRBV9, the J call TRBJ1-1, with D unresolved. The germline V and J ends were trimmed by 0 bases and 4 bases, with 19 bases remaining between them. Germline V gene lookup returns CDR1 SGDLS and CDR2 YYNGEE. This CDR3 contains 17 residues. In DNA, the CDR3 is TGTGCCAGCAGCGTAGCGCGGGGTGCCCCTAAGTTCACTGAAGCTTTCTTT. Amino acids: CASSVARGAPKFTEAFF. Together with reference TRBV9 and TRBJ1-1, the CDR3 gives the full variable domain: DSGVTQTPKHLITATGQRVTLRCSPRSGDLSVYWYQQSLDQGLQFLIQYYNGEERAKGNILERFSAQQFPDLHSELNLSSLELGDSALYFCASSVARGAPKFTEAFFGQGTRLTVV.

The gene calls are TRBV5-1 and TRBJ2-1, with D perhaps assigned TRBD1 or TRBD2 (5 bases each). The ends were cut back, 4 bases at V and 0 bases at J, with 14 bases in the middle. The CDR3 consists of 16 residues. The V gene's germline CDR1 is SGHRS and CDR2 YFSETQ. DNA for the CDR3: TGCGCCAGCAGCCCCGGGGCCAGGAGCTCCTACAATGAGCAGTTCTTC. Its translation: CASSPGARSSYNEQFF.

The V gene is TRBV9, the J gene TRBJ1-2, with 8 nucleotides matching TRBD1. CDR1 is SGDLS and CDR2 is YYNGEE in the germline V gene. The CDR3 covers 17 residues. The J segment lost 8 bases and the V segment lost 0 bases, leaving 15 bases of the junction unmatched. The CDR3 DNA reads TGTGCCAGCAGCGTAGCCCCAAGTCACAGGGGGGATAGGGGCTACACCTTC. This codes for CASSVAPSHRGDRGYTF.

The CDR3 DNA reads as TGTGCCAGCACCACAAGCGGGGAGGGGAACTACGAGCAGTACTTC. This sequence encodes CASTTSGEGNYEQYF. This sequence joins TRBV27 and TRBJ2-7; TRBD2 aligns across 7 bases. The CDR3 loop spans 15 amino acids. Germline V gene sequence: CDR1 MNHEY, CDR2 SMNVEV (reference sequence). Trimming cost V 7 bases and J 3 bases; bases outside gene matches: 12.

The chain links TRBV12-3 or TRBV12-4 to TRBJ2-5, with 12 positions matching TRBD2. Trimming removed 5 bases from V and 3 bases from J; junction bases left unmatched: 16. The CDR3 covers 19 residues. DNA of the CDR3: TGTGCCAGCAGTGAGGACAAGCCGGGACTAGCGGGTCGAAAAGAGACCCAGTACTTC. It encodes CASSEDKPGLAGRKETQYF.

The chain is built from TRBV20-1 and TRBJ2-1; D gene unclear. V was trimmed by 3 bases and J by 12 bases, leaving 21 bases between them. The CDR3 spans 14 residues. The V gene's germline CDR1 is DFQATT and CDR2 SNEGSKA (reference sequence). CDR3 nucleotide sequence: TGCAGTGCTAGTCCCCGCGGTCTGCACCCAAGGCAGTTCTTC. This translates into CSASPRGLHPRQFF.

The chain has TRBV4-2 and TRBJ1-1; TRBD1 matches at 7 bases. Germline CDR1 reads LGHNA; CDR2 reads YNFKEQ. V was pared by 5 bases and J by 2 bases, with 5 bases of the junction left unmatched. The CDR3 spans 14 residues. The CDR3 protein is CASSTRDSNTEAFF. In DNA, the CDR3 is TGTGCCAGCAGCACCCGGGACAGCAACACTGAAGCTTTCTTT.

This chain joins TRBV20-1 and TRBJ2-7; the D gene is possibly TRBD2 (5 bases). There are 14 residues in the CDR3. CDR1 is DFQATT and CDR2 is SNEGSKA in the germline V gene (reference sequence). V was clipped by 0 bases and J by 7 bases, with 16 bases between them. CDR3 sequence reads: CSARDRVGVGEQYF. In nucleotides, the CDR3 is TGCAGTGCTAGAGATCGGGTGGGAGTAGGGGAGCAGTACTTC.

The chain joins TRBV12-3 or TRBV12-4 to TRBJ2-1; 9 nucleotides align to TRBD2. The CDR3 extends over 12 amino acids. Trimming cost V 7 bases and J 9 bases; bases outside gene matches: 4. The CDR3 spells CASTFSGGEQFF. For the CDR3, the DNA is TGTGCCAGCACCTTTAGCGGGGGTGAGCAGTTCTTC.

The chain uses TRBV11-1 and TRBJ2-5; TRBD1 is a possible D gene (5 bases). CDR3 length: 16 residues. CDR1 and CDR2 (germline): SGHAT, FQDESV (reference sequence). Trimming cost V 5 bases and J 4 bases, with 20 bases left between them. CDR3 protein: CASSPRRAARGETQYF. In DNA, the CDR3 is TGTGCCAGCAGCCCGAGGCGCGCGGCAAGGGGAGAGACCCAGTACTTC.

The chain employs TRBV3-1 and TRBJ1-1; D is possibly TRBD1 (6 bases). This CDR3 contains 15 residues. Germline-derived CDR1 and CDR2 are LGHDT and YNNKEL (reference sequence). Trimming left V 3 bases short and J 2 bases short, with 13 bases between. CDR3: CASSQIGQYNTEAFF. The CDR3 region has the DNA TGTGCCAGCAGCCAGATTGGACAGTATAACACTGAAGCTTTCTTT.

The table lists this clonotype with a count of one. CDR3 in DNA: TGCAGTGCTAGGCGTGAAAAACTGTTTTTT. Translated: CSARREKLFF. The chain joins TRBV20-1 to TRBJ1-4, with unresolved D. Germline CDR1 DFQATT, CDR2 SNEGSKA (reference sequence). The V end was cut by 3 bases, the J end by 7 bases, with 3 bases between. This CDR3 region has 10 residues.

This sequence joins TRBV7-9 and TRBJ1-1; 8 nucleotides match TRBD1. V shed 5 bases and J 5 bases; nucleotides not matched to a gene: 10. The CDR3 has 15 amino acids. Per germline, CDR1 SEHNR and CDR2 FQNEAQ (reference sequence). The CDR3 reads CASSARTGSKTEAFF. The CDR3 DNA follows: TGTGCCAGCAGCGCCCGGACAGGGAGTAAGACTGAAGCTTTCTTT.

The chain employs TRBV6-5 and TRBJ1-2; the match to TRBD1 covers 9 bases. The length of the CDR3 is 16 residues. The V segment lost 4 bases and the J segment 1 base; nucleotides outside the gene matches: 7. The germline V gene has CDR1 MNHEY and CDR2 SVGAGI. CDR3 in amino acids: CASSSGTGRFNYGYTF. DNA for the CDR3: TGTGCCAGCAGTTCCGGGACAGGGCGTTTTAACTATGGCTACACCTTC.

The J gene is TRBJ1-1, the V gene TRBV3-1; perhaps TRBD1 as D (5 bases). Germline CDR1 LGHDT, CDR2 YNNKEL (reference sequence). The CDR3 totals 14 residues. V was clipped by 5 bases and J by 2 bases, with 12 bases between them. This chain's CDR3 is CASSSTQGNTEAFF. CDR3 nucleotide sequence: TGTGCCAGCAGCTCCACCCAGGGCAACACTGAAGCTTTCTTT.

V usage is TRBV14 and J usage is TRBJ2-7; 12 nucleotides line up with TRBD1. Germline V gene sequence: CDR1 SGHDN, CDR2 FVKESK. This CDR3 has 15 residues. J was trimmed by 6 bases and V by 3 bases; bases with no gene match: 6. The CDR3 DNA follows: TGTGCCAGCAGCCACGGGACAGGGGGCCGAGGCGAGCAGTACTTC. Amino acids: CASSHGTGGRGEQYF. The full variable domain, with the rest looked up from reference TRBV14 and TRBJ2-7, is EAGVTQFPSHSVIEKGQTVTLRCDPISGHDNLYWYRRVMGKEIKFLLHFVKESKQDESGMPNNRFLAERTGGTYSTLKVQPAELEDSGVYFCASSHGTGGRGEQYFGPGTRLTVT.

The chain has TRBV6-6 and TRBJ2-4; TRBD1 matches at 8 bases. The germline CDR1 and CDR2 sequences are MNHNY and SVGAGI (reference sequence). This CDR3 has 16 residues. V lost 3 bases to trimming and J lost 0 bases; unmatched junction nucleotides: 4. CDR3 bases: TGTGCCAGCAGTTATCTGACAGGGGAAGCCAAAAACATTCAGTACTTC. Translation gives CASSYLTGEAKNIQYF.

The chain joins TRBV14 to TRBJ1-2; D remains unclear. From germline, CDR1 is SGHDN and CDR2 FVKESK. The V end lost 4 bases, the J end lost 3 bases, and 9 bases lay between the germline ends. The CDR3 loop spans 13 amino acids. CDR3 DNA sequence: TGTGCCAGCAGCCCGTACGTAGACTATGGCTACACCTTC. This codes for CASSPYVDYGYTF. The whole variable domain, filled in from reference TRBV14 and TRBJ1-2, reads EAGVTQFPSHSVIEKGQTVTLRCDPISGHDNLYWYRRVMGKEIKFLLHFVKESKQDESGMPNNRFLAERTGGTYSTLKVQPAELEDSGVYFCASSPYVDYGYTFGSGTRLTVV.

The genes are TRBV9 and TRBJ2-5; tentatively, D is TRBD2 (6 bases). Trimming shortened V by 3 bases and J by 3 bases, and 9 bases separated the two germline ends. The length of the CDR3 is 13 residues. The germline CDR1 and CDR2 sequences are SGDLS and YYNGEE. CDR3 DNA sequence: TGTGCCAGCAGCGGTCGACTAGAAGAGACCCAGTACTTC. This translates into CASSGRLEETQYF.

The CDR3 DNA sequence: TGTGCCAGCAGTGAATCGCCGGCGGAGTTTGGAAACACCATATATTTT. Protein product: CASSESPAEFGNTIYF. The chain has TRBV6-1 and TRBJ1-3; D not certain. V was shortened by 2 bases and J by 3 bases, with 14 bases between the two germline ends. The length of the CDR3 is 16 residues. Germline V gene data show CDR1 as MNHNS and CDR2 as SASEGT.

The V call is TRBV5-4, the J call TRBJ1-1, with TRBD1 as a possible D gene (6 bases). The CDR3 sequence is 14 residues long. V dropped 1 base and J dropped 2 bases, with 9 bases sitting between them. Germline CDR1 and CDR2: SGHNT and YYREEE (reference sequence). CDR3 DNA: TGTGCCAGCAGCTTGACAGGGTATAACACTGAAGCTTTCTTT. Translated: CASSLTGYNTEAFF.

The chain combines TRBV12-3 or TRBV12-4 with TRBJ2-5; D possibly matches TRBD1 or TRBD2 (6 bases each). The CDR3 extends over 13 amino acids. Trimming shortened V by 5 bases and J by 6 bases, and 13 bases separated the two germline ends. The CDR3 protein is CASSLGGLKTQYF. CDR3 DNA: TGTGCCAGCAGTCTCGGGGGCTTGAAGACCCAGTACTTC.

This chain links TRBV7-9 with TRBJ1-2; the D is unclear. Germline-derived CDR1 and CDR2 are SEHNR and FQNEAQ (reference sequence). The CDR3 is 10 amino acids. Trimming left V 5 bases short and J 10 bases short, with 8 bases between. The CDR3 DNA sequence: TGTGCCAGCAGCCGACGGGACTACACCTTC. Translation: CASSRRDYTF.

The V gene is TRBV5-4, the J gene TRBJ1-2; 9 bases are a match to TRBD1. V lost 4 bases and J lost 13; bases outside the gene matches: 8. The CDR3 is 12 amino acids. Germline V lookup: CDR1 SGHNT, CDR2 YYREEE (reference sequence). The CDR3 bases are TGTGCCAGCAGCCCGGACAGGGGCATGGGCACCTTC. This codes for CASSPDRGMGTF.